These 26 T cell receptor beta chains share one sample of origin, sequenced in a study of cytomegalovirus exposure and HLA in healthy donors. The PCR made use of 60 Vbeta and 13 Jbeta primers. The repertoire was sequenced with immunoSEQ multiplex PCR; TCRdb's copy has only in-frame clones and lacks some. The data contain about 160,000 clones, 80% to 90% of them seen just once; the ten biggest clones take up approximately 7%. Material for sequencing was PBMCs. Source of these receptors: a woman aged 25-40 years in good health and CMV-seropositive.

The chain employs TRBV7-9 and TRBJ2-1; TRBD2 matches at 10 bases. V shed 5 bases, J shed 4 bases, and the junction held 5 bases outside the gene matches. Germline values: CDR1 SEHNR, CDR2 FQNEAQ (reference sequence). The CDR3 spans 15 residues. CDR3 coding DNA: TGTGCCAGCAGCGAGCGGGGGGGCTCATACAATGAGCAGTTCTTC. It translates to CASSERGGSYNEQFF.

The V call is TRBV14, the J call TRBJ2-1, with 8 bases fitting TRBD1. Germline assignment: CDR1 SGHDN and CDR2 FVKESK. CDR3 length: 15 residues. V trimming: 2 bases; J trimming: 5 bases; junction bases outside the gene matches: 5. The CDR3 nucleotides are TGTGCCAGCAGCCAACCGGGACAGGTCAACAATGAGCAGTTCTTC. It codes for CASSQPGQVNNEQFF.

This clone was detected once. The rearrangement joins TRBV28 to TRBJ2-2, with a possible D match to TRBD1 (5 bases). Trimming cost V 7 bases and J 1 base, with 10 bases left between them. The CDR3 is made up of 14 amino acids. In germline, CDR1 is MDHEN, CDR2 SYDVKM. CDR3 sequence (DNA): TGTGCCAGCAAGAACCAGGGGAACACCGGGGAGCTGTTTTTT. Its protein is CASKNQGNTGELFF.

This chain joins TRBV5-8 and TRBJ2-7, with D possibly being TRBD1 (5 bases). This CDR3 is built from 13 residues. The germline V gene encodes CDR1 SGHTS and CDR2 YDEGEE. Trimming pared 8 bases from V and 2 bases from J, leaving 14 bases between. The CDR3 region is CASYRSSTYEQYF. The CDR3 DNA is TGTGCCAGTTACAGGTCAAGCACCTACGAGCAGTACTTC.

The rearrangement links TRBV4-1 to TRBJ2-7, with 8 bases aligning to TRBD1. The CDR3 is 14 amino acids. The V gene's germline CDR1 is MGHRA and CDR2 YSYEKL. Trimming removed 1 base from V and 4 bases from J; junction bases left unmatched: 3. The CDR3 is CASSQGTGWYEQYF. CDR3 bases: TGCGCCAGCAGCCAAGGGACAGGGTGGTACGAGCAGTACTTC.

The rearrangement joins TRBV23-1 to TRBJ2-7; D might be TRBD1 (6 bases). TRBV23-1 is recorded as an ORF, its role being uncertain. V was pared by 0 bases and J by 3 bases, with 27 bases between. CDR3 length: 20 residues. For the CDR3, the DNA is TGCGCCAGCAGTCAATCCCACCCTTTGACAGGATCTCAGACTTTCTACGAGCAGTACTTC. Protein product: CASSQSHPLTGSQTFYEQYF.

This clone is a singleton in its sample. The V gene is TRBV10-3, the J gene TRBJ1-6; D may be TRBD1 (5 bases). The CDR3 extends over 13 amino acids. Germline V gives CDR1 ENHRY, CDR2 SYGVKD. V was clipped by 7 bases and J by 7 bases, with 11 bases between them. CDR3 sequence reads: CAIKAQVNSPLHF. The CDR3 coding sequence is TGTGCCATCAAGGCACAGGTGAATTCACCCCTCCACTTT.

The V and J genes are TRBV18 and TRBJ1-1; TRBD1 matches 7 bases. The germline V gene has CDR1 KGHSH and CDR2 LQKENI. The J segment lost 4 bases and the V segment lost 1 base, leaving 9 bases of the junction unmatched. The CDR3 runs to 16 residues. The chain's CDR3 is CASSPRGGKMSTEAFF. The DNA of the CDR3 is TGTGCCAGCTCACCACGAGGGGGCAAAATGAGCACTGAAGCTTTCTTT.

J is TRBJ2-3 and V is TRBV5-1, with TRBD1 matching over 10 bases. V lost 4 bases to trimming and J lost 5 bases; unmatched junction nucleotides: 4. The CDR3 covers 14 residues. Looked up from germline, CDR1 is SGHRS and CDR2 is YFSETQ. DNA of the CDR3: TGCGCCAGCAGCCACGGGACAGGGGTAGATACGCAGTATTTT. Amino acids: CASSHGTGVDTQYF.

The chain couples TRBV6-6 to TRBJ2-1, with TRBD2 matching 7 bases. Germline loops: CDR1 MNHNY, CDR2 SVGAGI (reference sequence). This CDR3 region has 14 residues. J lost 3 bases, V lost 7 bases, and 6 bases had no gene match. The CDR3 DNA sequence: TGTGCCAGCAAGCCGGGGGGTATCTACAATGAGCAGTTCTTC. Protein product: CASKPGGIYNEQFF.

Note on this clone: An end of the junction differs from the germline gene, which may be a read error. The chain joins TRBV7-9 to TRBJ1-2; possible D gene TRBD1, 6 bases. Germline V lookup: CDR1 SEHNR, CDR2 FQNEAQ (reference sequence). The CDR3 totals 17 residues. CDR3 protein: CSSSLGYHNRASFGYTF. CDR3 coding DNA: TGTTCCAGCAGCTTAGGTTATCATAACAGGGCATCGTTTGGCTACACCTTC.

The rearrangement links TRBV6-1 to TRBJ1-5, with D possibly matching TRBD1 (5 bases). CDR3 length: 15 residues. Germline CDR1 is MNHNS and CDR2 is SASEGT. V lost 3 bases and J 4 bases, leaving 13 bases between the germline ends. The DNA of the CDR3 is TGTGCCAGCAGTGATAGGGGCAACCCAAATCAGCCCCAGCATTTT. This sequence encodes CASSDRGNPNQPQHF.

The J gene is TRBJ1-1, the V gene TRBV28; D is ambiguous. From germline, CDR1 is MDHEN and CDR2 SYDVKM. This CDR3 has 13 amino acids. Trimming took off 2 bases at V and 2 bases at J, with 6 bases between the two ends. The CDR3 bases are TGTGCCAGCAGTTTACCGGGTAACACTGAAGCTTTCTTT. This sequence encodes CASSLPGNTEAFF. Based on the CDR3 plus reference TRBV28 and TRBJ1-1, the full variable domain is DVKVTQSSRYLVKRTGEKVFLECVQDMDHENMFWYRQDPGLGLRLIYFSYDVKMKEKGDIPEGYSVSREKKERFSLILESASTNQTSMYLCASSLPGNTEAFFGQGTRLTVV.

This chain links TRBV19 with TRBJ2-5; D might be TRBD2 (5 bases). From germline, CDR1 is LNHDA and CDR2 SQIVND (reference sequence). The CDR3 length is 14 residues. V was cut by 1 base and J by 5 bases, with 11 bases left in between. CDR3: CASSIVGQRETQYF. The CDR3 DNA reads TGTGCCAGTAGTATAGTAGGGCAGCGGGAGACCCAGTACTTC.

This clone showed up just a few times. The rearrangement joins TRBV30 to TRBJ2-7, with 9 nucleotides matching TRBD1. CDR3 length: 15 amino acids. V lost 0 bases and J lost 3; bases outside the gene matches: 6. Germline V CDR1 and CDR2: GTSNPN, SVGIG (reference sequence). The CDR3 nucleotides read TGTGCCTGGAGTGTTCTAGGACAGGGGAACTACGAGCAGTACTTC. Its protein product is CAWSVLGQGNYEQYF.

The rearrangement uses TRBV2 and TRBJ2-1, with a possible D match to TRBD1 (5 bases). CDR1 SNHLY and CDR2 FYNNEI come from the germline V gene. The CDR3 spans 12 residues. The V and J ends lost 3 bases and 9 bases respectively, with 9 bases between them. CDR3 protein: CASSESGPEQFF. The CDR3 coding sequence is TGTGCCAGCAGTGAGTCAGGGCCTGAGCAGTTCTTC.

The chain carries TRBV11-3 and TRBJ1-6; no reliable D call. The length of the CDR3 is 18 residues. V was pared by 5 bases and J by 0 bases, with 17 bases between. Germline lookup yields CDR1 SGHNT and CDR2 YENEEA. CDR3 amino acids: CASSKLPAGSSYNSPLHF. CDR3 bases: TGTGCCAGCAGCAAGCTTCCAGCCGGGAGCTCCTATAATTCACCCCTCCACTTT.

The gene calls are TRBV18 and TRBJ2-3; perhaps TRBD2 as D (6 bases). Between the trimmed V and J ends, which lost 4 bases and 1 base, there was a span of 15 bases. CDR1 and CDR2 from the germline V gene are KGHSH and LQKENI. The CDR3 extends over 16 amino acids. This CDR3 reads CASSLSSSGGTDTQYF. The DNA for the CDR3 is TGTGCCAGCTCACTTTCCAGTTCGGGGGGCACAGATACGCAGTATTTT.

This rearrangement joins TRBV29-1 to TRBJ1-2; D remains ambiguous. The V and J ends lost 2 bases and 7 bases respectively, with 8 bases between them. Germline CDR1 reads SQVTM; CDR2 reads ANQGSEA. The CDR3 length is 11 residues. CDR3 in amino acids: CSVEYRGGYTF. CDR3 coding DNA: TGCAGCGTTGAATACCGGGGTGGCTACACCTTC.

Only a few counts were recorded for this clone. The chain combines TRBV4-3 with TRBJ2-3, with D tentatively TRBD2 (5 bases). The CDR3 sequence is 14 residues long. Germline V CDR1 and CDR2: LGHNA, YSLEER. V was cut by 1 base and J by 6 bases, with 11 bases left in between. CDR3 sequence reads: CASSQGNGGDTQYF. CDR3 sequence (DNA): TGCGCCAGCAGCCAAGGAAACGGAGGCGATACGCAGTATTTT.

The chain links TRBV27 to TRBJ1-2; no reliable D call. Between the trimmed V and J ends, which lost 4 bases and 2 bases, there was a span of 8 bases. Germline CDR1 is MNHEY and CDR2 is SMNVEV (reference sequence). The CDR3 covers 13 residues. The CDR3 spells CASSSFSNYGYTF. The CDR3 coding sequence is TGTGCCAGCAGTTCATTTAGCAACTATGGCTACACCTTC.

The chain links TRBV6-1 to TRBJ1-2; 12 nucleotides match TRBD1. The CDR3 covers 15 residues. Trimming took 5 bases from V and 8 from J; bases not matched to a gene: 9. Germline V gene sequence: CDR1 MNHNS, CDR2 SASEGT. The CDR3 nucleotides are TGTGCCAGCAGTTCTTATGGGACAGGGGGCCGGGGCTACACCTTC. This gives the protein CASSSYGTGGRGYTF.

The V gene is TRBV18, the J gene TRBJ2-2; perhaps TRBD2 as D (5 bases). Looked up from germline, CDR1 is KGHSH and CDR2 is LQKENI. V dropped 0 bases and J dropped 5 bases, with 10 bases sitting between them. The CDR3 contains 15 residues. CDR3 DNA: TGTGCCAGCTCACCACCGGTAGGAGGTACCGGGGAGCTGTTTTTT. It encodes CASSPPVGGTGELFF.

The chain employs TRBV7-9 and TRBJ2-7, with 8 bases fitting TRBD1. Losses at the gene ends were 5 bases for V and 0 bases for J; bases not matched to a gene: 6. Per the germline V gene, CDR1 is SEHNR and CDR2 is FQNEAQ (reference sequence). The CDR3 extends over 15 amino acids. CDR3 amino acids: CASSRRDRYSYEQYF. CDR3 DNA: TGTGCCAGCAGCCGACGGGACAGGTACTCCTACGAGCAGTACTTC.

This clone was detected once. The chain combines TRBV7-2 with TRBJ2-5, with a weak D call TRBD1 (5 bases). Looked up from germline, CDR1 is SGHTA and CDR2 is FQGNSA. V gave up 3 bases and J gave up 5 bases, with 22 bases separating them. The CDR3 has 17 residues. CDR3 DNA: TGTGCCAGCAGCTTCAGAAGGGGCGGCGGAATGCTGGAGACCCAGTACTTC. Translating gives CASSFRRGGGMLETQYF.

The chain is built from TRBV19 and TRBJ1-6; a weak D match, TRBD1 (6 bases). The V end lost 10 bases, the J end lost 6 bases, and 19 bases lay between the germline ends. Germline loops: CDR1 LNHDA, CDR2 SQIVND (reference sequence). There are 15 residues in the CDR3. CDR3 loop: CATSNTRGANSPLHF. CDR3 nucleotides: TGTGCCACCAGCAACACGCGGGGGGCTAATTCACCCCTCCACTTT.